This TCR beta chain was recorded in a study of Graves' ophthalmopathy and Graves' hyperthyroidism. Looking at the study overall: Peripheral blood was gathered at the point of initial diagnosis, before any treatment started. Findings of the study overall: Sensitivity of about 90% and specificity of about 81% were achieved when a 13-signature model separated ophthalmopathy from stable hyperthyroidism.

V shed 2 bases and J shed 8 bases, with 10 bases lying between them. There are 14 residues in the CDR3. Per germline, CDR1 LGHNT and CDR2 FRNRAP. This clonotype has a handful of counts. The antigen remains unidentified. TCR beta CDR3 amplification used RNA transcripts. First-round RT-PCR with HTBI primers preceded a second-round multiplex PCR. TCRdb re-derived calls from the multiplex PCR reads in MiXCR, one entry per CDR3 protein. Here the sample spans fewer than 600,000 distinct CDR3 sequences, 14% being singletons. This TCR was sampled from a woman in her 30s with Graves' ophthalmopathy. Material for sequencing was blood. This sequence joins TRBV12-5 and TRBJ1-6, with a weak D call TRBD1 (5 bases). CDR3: CASGLWGWDSPLHF. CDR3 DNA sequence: TGTGCTAGTGGTTTGTGGGGGTGGGATTCACCCCTCCACTTT.